This T cell receptor (beta chain) stems from a study of blood T cells in healthy people across ages. Study observations and caveats: Age advanced and TCR beta diversity per million T cells fell, roughly linearly.

PCR was performed a second time for about 7 to 12 cycles using a sample-barcoded 5' primer and a J-beta primer mix. TCRdb called the 5' RACE reads again in MiXCR, with one record for every CDR3 protein. The table records more than 650,000 distinct CDR3 sequences, around 25% of them present only once. CDR1 and CDR2 from the germline V gene are MDHEN and SYDVKM. CDR3 length: 15 amino acids. V lost 1 base and J lost 5, with 11 bases in between. Comments on this clonotype: Its specificity is not known.

The data also belong to a second study, concerning T cells of mothers and their children.

Sequenced input: blood. The receptor was isolated from a boy between 10 and 17 years old in good health. The chain couples TRBV28 to TRBJ1-4; D unclear. This CDR3 reads CASSLYLKPNEKLFF. CDR3 in DNA: TGTGCCAGCAGTTTATACCTGAAGCCCAATGAAAAACTGTTTTTT.